These 13 T cell receptor beta chains came from one sample sequenced in a study of T cells in Graves' hyperthyroidism and ophthalmopathy. TCR beta CDR3 region amplification was performed from RNA transcripts. First-round RT-PCR of the TCR CDR3 relied on the HTBI primer set. MiXCR, run by TCRdb on the multiplex PCR reads, gives a single entry per CDR3 protein. This table holds 730,000 or so distinct CDR3 sequences, 18% found once. The material sequenced was blood. These receptors were obtained from a woman between 50 and 59 years old with Graves' hyperthyroidism that later progressed to Graves' ophthalmopathy.

This clonotype was seen only a few times. This chain connects TRBV20-1 to TRBJ2-2; TRBD1 might be the D (5 bases). The CDR3 is made up of 14 amino acids. The germline V gene encodes CDR1 DFQATT and CDR2 SNEGSKA (reference sequence). V was shortened by 0 bases and J by 4 bases, with 9 bases between the two germline ends. CDR3 amino acids: CSARDPDSTGELFF. The CDR3 nucleotides read TGCAGTGCTAGAGATCCTGACAGCACCGGGGAGCTGTTTTTT.

This clonotype turned up a few times. The chain is built from TRBV18 and TRBJ1-3; 9 bases match TRBD1. V lost 1 base and J lost 2; bases outside the gene matches: 9. The CDR3 is made up of 18 amino acids. Germline V gives CDR1 KGHSH, CDR2 LQKENI. The CDR3 nucleotides are TGTGCCAGCTCACCACTCGACAGGGGGAAGAGGACTGGAAACACCATATATTTT. Translation: CASSPLDRGKRTGNTIYF. The whole variable domain, filled in from reference TRBV18 and TRBJ1-3, reads NAGVMQNPRHLVRRRGQEARLRCSPMKGHSHVYWYRQLPEEGLKFMVYLQKENIIDESGMPKERFSAEFPKEGPSILRIQQVVRGDSAAYFCASSPLDRGKRTGNTIYFGEGSWLTVV.

In regard to this clonotype: A much larger clone differs from this one at a single base, so this may be a read error. The rearrangement links TRBV3-1 to TRBJ2-1; maybe TRBD2 (5 bases). V lost 2 bases to trimming and J lost 7 bases, with 15 bases between them. This CDR3 has 15 residues. Germline values: CDR1 LGHDT, CDR2 YNNKEL (reference sequence). CDR3 bases: TGTGCCAGCAGCCAACACGATAGCGTTAGGAATGAGCAGTTCTTC. This gives the protein CASSQHDSVRNEQFF.

This clonotype was detected only a few times. The chain recombines TRBV4-1 with TRBJ2-2; D is uncertain. V lost 4 bases to trimming and J lost 7 bases, with 7 bases between them. Germline V gives CDR1 MGHRA, CDR2 YSYEKL. This CDR3 spans 12 amino acids. Here the CDR3 DNA reads TGCGCCAGCAGCCCTTATGACGGGGAGCTGTTTTTT. It is translated as CASSPYDGELFF.

This clonotype was counted only a few times. The chain uses TRBV5-6 and TRBJ2-6; TRBD1 matches at 7 bases. Germline V gives CDR1 SGHDT, CDR2 YYEEEE. Unmatched junction bases numbered 11, after V lost 4 bases and J lost 4 bases. This CDR3 region has 17 residues. The CDR3 here is CASSTGTAPVGANVLTF. CDR3 in DNA: TGTGCCAGCAGCACCGGGACAGCCCCTGTCGGGGCCAACGTCCTGACTTTC.

This clonotype was seen a few times. The rearrangement uses TRBV2 and TRBJ2-3; TRBD2 matches at 7 bases. The CDR3 runs to 15 residues. CDR1 and CDR2 from the germline V gene are SNHLY and FYNNEI. Losses at the gene ends were 6 bases for V and 2 bases for J; bases not matched to a gene: 8. CDR3 in amino acids: CASSVSGTNTDTQYF. DNA for the CDR3: TGTGCCAGCAGCGTCAGCGGGACGAACACAGATACGCAGTATTTT.

At least ten counts were recorded for this clonotype. The chain links TRBV7-8 to TRBJ2-7, with 10 bases that match TRBD2. Per germline, CDR1 SGHVS and CDR2 FQNEAQ. V lost 3 bases, J lost 3 bases, and 5 bases stayed unmatched. The CDR3 totals 15 residues. CDR3 in DNA: TGTGCCAGCAGCTTTTTGGGACTAGCGTTCTACGAGCAGTACTTC. This encodes CASSFLGLAFYEQYF.

This clonotype was recorded many times. The rearrangement links TRBV7-8 to TRBJ1-5; D not resolved. From germline, CDR1 is SGHVS and CDR2 FQNEAQ. This CDR3 has 16 residues. V dropped 3 bases and J dropped 1 base, with 13 bases sitting between them. The CDR3, as DNA: TGTGCCAGCAGCTTTGACCACGGACGGAGCAATCAGCCCCAGCATTTT. This codes for CASSFDHGRSNQPQHF.

The V gene is TRBV14, the J gene TRBJ1-1; 11 bases are a match to TRBD1. The CDR3 has 14 amino acids. V lost 4 bases and J lost 6; bases outside the gene matches: 4. The germline V gene has CDR1 SGHDN and CDR2 FVKESK. Here the CDR3 DNA reads TGTGCCAGCAGCCTGGACAGGGGGCATGCTGAAGCTTTCTTT. The encoded protein is CASSLDRGHAEAFF.

CDR3 in DNA: TGCGCCAGCAGCTTGACCCCAGGGGGCGTCTGGGGCTACACCTTC. This translates into CASSLTPGGVWGYTF. This sequence joins TRBV5-1 and TRBJ1-2; 8 bases are shared with TRBD1. Germline loops: CDR1 SGHRS, CDR2 YFSETQ. This CDR3 spans 15 amino acids. J was trimmed by 8 bases and V by 1 base; bases with no gene match: 10.

This clonotype appeared many times. The chain combines TRBV12-3 or TRBV12-4 with TRBJ2-2; D is unresolved. The ends were cut back, 3 bases at V and 7 bases at J, with 9 bases in the middle. This CDR3 comprises 13 residues. CDR3 coding DNA: TGTGCCAGCAGTTTTAGTTTAGGCGGGGAGCTGTTTTTT. It specifies CASSFSLGGELFF.

This clonotype was detected only a few times. V and J are TRBV7-3 and TRBJ2-3; weak D call: TRBD2 (6 bases). The CDR3 contains 17 residues. The germline V gene has CDR1 SGHTA and CDR2 FQGTGA. The ends were cut back, 5 bases at V and 1 base at J, with 19 bases in the middle. DNA for the CDR3: TGTGCCAGCAGCCCCCCCCGGAGCGGGCACTGCACAGATACGCAGTATTTT. Amino acids: CASSPPRSGHCTDTQYF.

The V call is TRBV12-3 or TRBV12-4, the J call TRBJ1-5, with D hard to call. V was shortened by 3 bases and J by 6 bases, with 12 bases between the two germline ends. There are 14 residues in the CDR3. The CDR3 DNA sequence: TGTGCCAGCAGTTTGGGGAGAATCGGTCAGCCCCAGCATTTT. Translation: CASSLGRIGQPQHF.